The 29 T cell receptor beta chains below were found in one sample sequenced in a study of shared clonotypes between healthy human individuals. Profiled with immunoSEQ multiplex PCR; TCRdb holds only in-frame clones, not every one. The sample gives about 2.3 million clones, 85% to 95% of which show up once; around 0.35% is in the top ten. Sequencing was done on a sample of naive CD4+ T cells from PBMCs. The subset denotes: CD45RA+ positively selected. These receptors came from a man between 18 and 35 years old in good health. Some clones in this sample may be carry-over from other donors' samples.

The chain employs TRBV6-6 and TRBJ2-7; the D gene is possibly TRBD1 (6 bases). Looked up from germline, CDR1 is MNHNY and CDR2 is SVGAGI (reference sequence). The V end was cut by 6 bases, the J end by 6 bases, with 12 bases between. The CDR3 is 12 amino acids. The CDR3 sequence: CASSDRLGEQYF. CDR3 coding DNA: TGTGCCAGCAGCGACAGGCTCGGCGAGCAGTACTTC.

The rearrangement joins TRBV27 to TRBJ2-4; tentatively, D is TRBD1 (6 bases). Germline V lookup: CDR1 MNHEY, CDR2 SMNVEV (reference sequence). This CDR3 is built from 18 residues. Trimming took 5 bases from V and 0 from J, leaving 20 bases between them. The CDR3 loop reads CASSPRSRDTVAKNIQYF. The CDR3 DNA is TGTGCCAGCAGTCCCAGGAGTAGGGACACTGTAGCCAAAAACATTCAGTACTTC.

The chain uses TRBV19 and TRBJ1-4; 8 bases line up with TRBD1. The CDR3 sequence is 14 residues long. Germline CDR1 reads LNHDA; CDR2 reads SQIVND (reference sequence). Trimming removed 7 bases from V and 12 bases from J; junction bases left unmatched: 13. CDR3 bases: TGTGCCAGTAAAATCGGACAGGGCAAGGTGGAACTGTTTTTT. Translating it yields CASKIGQGKVELFF.

The chain recombines TRBV7-8 with TRBJ2-1; 8 bases agree with TRBD1. The V and J ends lost 4 bases and 3 bases, in that order; junction bases with no gene match: 2. The CDR3 length is 14 residues. Germline assignment: CDR1 SGHVS and CDR2 FQNEAQ. The CDR3 coding sequence is TGTGCCAGCAGCTCAGGACAGGGCTACAATGAGCAGTTCTTC. Amino acids: CASSSGQGYNEQFF.

J is TRBJ2-7 and V is TRBV6-1, with D possibly TRBD2 on 5 matching bases. Trimming took off 3 bases at V and 2 bases at J, with 11 bases between the two ends. Germline values: CDR1 MNHNS, CDR2 SASEGT. CDR3 length: 14 residues. This CDR3 is CASSDWSGTYEQYF. CDR3 coding DNA: TGTGCCAGCAGTGATTGGTCGGGAACCTACGAGCAGTACTTC.

V and J are TRBV21-1 and TRBJ1-5. TRBV21-1 is deemed a pseudogene. The length of the CDR3 is 14 residues. The CDR3 loop is CASPATRTFQPQHF. DNA for the CDR3: TGTGCCAGCCCTGCAACCCGTACGTTTCAGCCCCAGCATTTT.

The rearrangement links TRBV12-5 to TRBJ2-3; 7 bases fit TRBD2. Trimming cost V 7 bases and J 9 bases; bases outside gene matches: 7. The CDR3 totals 12 residues. CDR1 LGHNT and CDR2 FRNRAP come from the germline V gene. CDR3 bases: TGTGCTAGTGTCAGCTTAGCGGGCACGCAGTATTTT. It translates to CASVSLAGTQYF. Looking up the rest from reference TRBV12-5 and TRBJ2-3 gives the full variable domain: DARVTQTPRHKVTEMGQEVTMRCQPILGHNTVFWYRQTMMQGLELLAYFRNRAPLDDSGMPKDRFSAEMPDATLATLKIQPSEPRDSAVYFCASVSLAGTQYFGPGTRLTVL.

This chain connects TRBV6-1 to TRBJ2-6; unclear D gene. The germline V gene encodes CDR1 MNHNS and CDR2 SASEGT. This CDR3 has 14 amino acids. The ends were cut back, 7 bases at V and 4 bases at J, with 11 bases in the middle. Written as DNA, the CDR3 is TGTGCCAGCACCCCCGGTGCAGGGGCCAACGTCCTGACTTTC. Translated, it gives CASTPGAGANVLTF.

J is TRBJ1-5 and V is TRBV5-8; D not certain. CDR1 is SGHTS, CDR2 YDEGEE, per germline. Trimming shortened V by 4 bases and J by 6 bases, and 8 bases separated the two germline ends. This CDR3 spans 12 amino acids. In nucleotides, the CDR3 is TGTGCCAGCAGCCCGGGTTTTCAGCCCCAGCATTTT. It encodes CASSPGFQPQHF.

This chain links TRBV6-5 with TRBJ1-5, with a tentative D call TRBD1 (5 bases). The CDR3 is 13 amino acids. V lost 5 bases and J 9 bases, leaving 14 bases between the germline ends. Germline lookup yields CDR1 MNHEY and CDR2 SVGAGI. This chain's CDR3 is CASSPGGAGPQHF. CDR3 nucleotide sequence: TGTGCCAGCAGTCCTGGAGGGGCGGGGCCCCAGCATTTT.

The chain combines TRBV2 with TRBJ2-7; D is possibly TRBD1 or TRBD2 (5 bases each). The germline V gene has CDR1 SNHLY and CDR2 FYNNEI. V was cut by 0 bases and J by 7 bases, with 13 bases left in between. There are 14 residues in the CDR3. The CDR3 DNA reads TGTGCCAGCAGTGAAGCCCCGGGACGTACGGAGCAGTACTTC. Protein sequence: CASSEAPGRTEQYF.

The CDR3 protein is CAWTPGGGSYNSPLHF. Written as DNA, the CDR3 is TGTGCCTGGACCCCTGGGGGGGGCTCCTATAATTCACCCCTCCACTTT. This rearrangement joins TRBV30 to TRBJ1-6, with a weak D call TRBD1 (5 bases). The germline V and J ends were trimmed by 4 bases and 0 bases, with 13 bases remaining between them. The CDR3 runs 16 residues. Germline V gene data show CDR1 as GTSNPN and CDR2 as SVGIG (reference sequence).

The J gene is TRBJ1-1, the V gene TRBV5-6, with TRBD1 as a possible D gene (5 bases). Trimming shortened V by 1 base and J by 5 bases, and 12 bases separated the two germline ends. CDR1 is SGHDT and CDR2 is YYEEEE in the germline V gene. CDR3 length equals 14 residues. The CDR3 loop is CASSLYRRDTEAFF. DNA for the CDR3: TGTGCCAGCAGCTTGTACAGGCGGGATACTGAAGCTTTCTTT.

In regard to this clone: The sample has other DNA sequences that encode this CDR3 too. The chain uses TRBV5-1 and TRBJ2-7; 9 bases are a match to TRBD1. V lost 4 bases, J lost 4 bases, and 6 bases stayed unmatched. The CDR3 runs 14 residues. Germline CDR1 and CDR2: SGHRS and YFSETQ. The CDR3 region has the DNA TGCGCCAGCAGCCCCGGGACAGGGTCGTACGAGCAGTACTTC. Translating it yields CASSPGTGSYEQYF.

This chain uses TRBV6-4 with TRBJ2-3; D perhaps matches TRBD2 (5 bases). This CDR3 comprises 13 residues. The V gene lost 8 bases and the J gene lost 0 bases, with 9 bases spanning the gap. Germline-derived CDR1 and CDR2 are MRHNA and SNTAGT. CDR3: CASRAESTDTQYF. The CDR3 nucleotides read TGTGCCAGCCGAGCGGAGAGCACAGATACGCAGTATTTT.

Worth noting for this clone: Other DNA sequences from this sample encode an identical CDR3 as well. This rearrangement joins TRBV9 to TRBJ1-1; D is ambiguous. The CDR3 contains 13 residues. Trimming left V 0 bases short and J 2 bases short, with 5 bases between. Looked up from germline, CDR1 is SGDLS and CDR2 is YYNGEE. The CDR3 DNA sequence: TGTGCCAGCAGCGTAGCAGTTAACACTGAAGCTTTCTTT. This sequence encodes CASSVAVNTEAFF.

This rearrangement joins TRBV15 to TRBJ2-3; a weak D match, TRBD2 (5 bases). Trimming took off 0 bases at V and 7 bases at J, with 17 bases between the two ends. Germline V CDR1 and CDR2: LNHNV, YYDKDF (reference sequence). The CDR3 sequence is 16 residues long. CDR3 residues: CATSRDLLAGQYTQYF. CDR3 DNA: TGTGCCACCAGCAGAGATCTGTTGGCGGGCCAATATACGCAGTATTTT. Using reference TRBV15 and TRBJ2-3 for the parts outside the CDR3, the full variable domain is DAMVIQNPRYQVTQFGKPVTLSCSQTLNHNVMYWYQQKSSQAPKLLFHYYDKDFNNEADTPDNFQSRRPNTSFCFLDIRSPGLGDTAMYLCATSRDLLAGQYTQYFGPGTRLTVL.

The chain couples TRBV6-5 to TRBJ1-5, with 11 bases aligning to TRBD1. Looked up from germline, CDR1 is MNHEY and CDR2 is SVGAGI. The CDR3 contains 15 residues. Trimming at V came to 6 bases and at J to 6 bases, leaving 7 bases not matched to a gene. CDR3 nucleotide sequence: TGTGCCAGCAGCCTCGGACAGGGGGCAAGTCAGCCCCAGCATTTT. Its protein product is CASSLGQGASQPQHF.

The chain couples TRBV2 to TRBJ1-2; TRBD1 might be the D (6 bases). V gave up 8 bases and J gave up 2 bases, with 18 bases separating them. This CDR3 contains 15 residues. CDR1 and CDR2 from the germline V gene are SNHLY and FYNNEI. This chain's CDR3 is CASRQVGGLNYGYTF. CDR3 coding DNA: TGTGCCAGCCGACAGGTCGGCGGGCTAAACTATGGCTACACCTTC.

This clone was detected once. The rearrangement joins TRBV18 to TRBJ1-2; 7 positions match TRBD1. CDR1 and CDR2 (germline): KGHSH, LQKENI. V shed 2 bases and J 4 bases; nucleotides not matched to a gene: 7. The CDR3 loop spans 15 amino acids. The CDR3 coding sequence is TGTGCCAGCTCACCAGCGGGACAGTTTGGCTATGGCTACACCTTC. Its translation: CASSPAGQFGYGYTF.

The chain uses TRBV5-1 and TRBJ1-2; the D is unclear. The V end was cut by 0 bases, the J end by 3 bases, with 24 bases between. Per germline, CDR1 SGHRS and CDR2 YFSETQ. This CDR3 spans 19 amino acids. CDR3 amino acids: CASSLAGFNSPGGDYGYTF. The CDR3 DNA is TGCGCCAGCAGCTTGGCGGGTTTTAACAGCCCCGGAGGTGACTATGGCTACACCTTC.

Details on this clone: Different DNA sequences within this sample yield the same CDR3. The chain combines TRBV6-5 with TRBJ1-2; no reliable D call. Germline V gene data show CDR1 as MNHEY and CDR2 as SVGAGI. The CDR3 consists of 13 residues. Trimming took off 2 bases at V and 2 bases at J, with 6 bases between the two ends. CDR3 nucleotides: TGTGCCAGCAGTTACGGCCAGAACTATGGCTACACCTTC. This encodes CASSYGQNYGYTF.

V gene TRBV7-9 combines with J gene TRBJ2-2, with 12 nucleotides matching TRBD2. CDR1 and CDR2 from the germline V gene are SEHNR and FQNEAQ (reference sequence). J was trimmed by 4 bases and V by 5 bases; bases with no gene match: 8. This CDR3 has 17 amino acids. The CDR3, as DNA: TGTGCCAGCAGCGCCCCGCGGGGACTAGCGGGCACCGGGGAGCTGTTTTTT. Protein sequence: CASSAPRGLAGTGELFF.

The chain uses TRBV23-1 and TRBJ2-1, with TRBD1 matching over 8 bases. TRBV23-1 is an open reading frame whose function is uncertain. This CDR3 comprises 14 residues. The junction had 7 bases not matched to a gene; V was cut back by 7 bases and J by 5 bases. CDR3 DNA: TGCGCCAGCACCTTGGACAGGGCGGACAATGAGCAGTTCTTC. It codes for CASTLDRADNEQFF.

The genes are TRBV4-1 and TRBJ1-4; D remains unclear. The CDR3 has 12 amino acids. The germline gives CDR1 MGHRA, CDR2 YSYEKL. Trimming stripped 6 bases from V and 8 bases from J, with 10 bases between. CDR3 sequence reads: CASRFTPEKLFF. The CDR3 DNA reads as TGCGCCAGCAGGTTCACCCCGGAAAAACTGTTTTTT.

This clone was seen just once. V is TRBV5-1 and J is TRBJ1-1; 8 positions agree with TRBD1. The CDR3 is 16 residues long. The germline gives CDR1 SGHRS, CDR2 YFSETQ. J gave up 4 bases and V 3 bases, and 11 bases lay outside the gene matches. The CDR3 DNA is TGCGCCAGCAGCTCGACCGACAACAGGGGGGCCACTGAAGCTTTCTTT. It encodes CASSSTDNRGATEAFF.

The J gene is TRBJ1-1, the V gene TRBV10-3, with 7 bases fitting TRBD1. Germline V gene lookup returns CDR1 ENHRY and CDR2 SYGVKD. This CDR3 is 16 amino acids long. V was pared by 7 bases and J by 0 bases, with 11 bases of the junction left unmatched. The CDR3 here is CAITRGENILNTEAFF. For the CDR3, the DNA is TGTGCCATCACCAGGGGGGAGAATATTTTGAACACTGAAGCTTTCTTT.

This clone appeared once. The CDR3 region is CASSVTYRDYEQYF. CDR3 coding DNA: TGTGCCAGCAGTGTAACCTACAGGGACTACGAGCAGTACTTC. This sequence joins TRBV28 and TRBJ2-7, with a possible D match to TRBD1 (6 bases). CDR3 length equals 14 residues. V dropped 5 bases and J dropped 3 bases, with 14 bases sitting between them. Germline values: CDR1 MDHEN, CDR2 SYDVKM. Based on the CDR3 plus reference TRBV28 and TRBJ2-7, the full variable domain is DVKVTQSSRYLVKRTGEKVFLECVQDMDHENMFWYRQDPGLGLRLIYFSYDVKMKEKGDIPEGYSVSREKKERFSLILESASTNQTSMYLCASSVTYRDYEQYFGPGTRLTVT.

The rearrangement joins TRBV5-1 to TRBJ2-2, with 10 bases aligning to TRBD1. CDR3 length: 14 residues. Germline V lookup: CDR1 SGHRS, CDR2 YFSETQ. V lost 4 bases to trimming and J lost 7 bases; unmatched junction nucleotides: 4. The CDR3 DNA reads as TGCGCCAGCAGCGACAGGACAGGGGGCGGGGAGCTGTTTTTT. Amino acids: CASSDRTGGGELFF.